The 16 T cell receptor beta chains below come from one sample, sequenced in a study of shared clonotypes between healthy human individuals. Naive-designated CD8 cells lacked CD45RO, were positively enriched for CCR7, and omitted terminally differentiated effector memory CD45RA+ cells. Repertoires were generated with immunoSEQ multiplex PCR, while TCRdb's copy carries only in-frame clones and drops some. The table has around 2.1 million clones, 85% to 95% seen once; the top ten hold under 2%. Sequencing was performed on naive CD8+ T cells from PBMCs. The receptors stem from a man between 18 and 29 years old in good health. Some clones in this sample may be carry-over from other donors' samples.

The chain links TRBV28 to TRBJ2-1, with a weak D call TRBD2 (7 bases). The germline V gene encodes CDR1 MDHEN and CDR2 SYDVKM. This CDR3 is built from 16 residues. Trimming cost V 0 bases and J 6 bases, with 15 bases left between them. This CDR3 is CASSLWVAGAGNEQFF. The CDR3 nucleotides read TGTGCCAGCAGTTTATGGGTCGCGGGGGCGGGCAATGAGCAGTTCTTC.

With respect to this clone: Other DNA sequences in this sample translate to the same CDR3. The V and J genes are TRBV7-9 and TRBJ2-3; 11 nucleotides match TRBD2. J lost 3 bases, V lost 3 bases, and 2 bases had no gene match. The CDR3 is made up of 15 amino acids. Germline lookup yields CDR1 SEHNR and CDR2 FQNEAQ (reference sequence). The CDR3 DNA follows: TGTGCCAGCAGCTTTGGGACTAGCGGAACAGATACGCAGTATTTT. Amino acid sequence: CASSFGTSGTDTQYF.

The rearrangement links TRBV19 to TRBJ1-1, with 9 bases aligning to TRBD1. CDR1 and CDR2 (germline): LNHDA, SQIVND (reference sequence). The CDR3 covers 15 residues. V shed 3 bases, J shed 11 bases, and the junction held 13 bases outside the gene matches. The CDR3 spells CASSIWDRVGTEAFF. The DNA of the CDR3 is TGTGCCAGTAGTATTTGGGACAGGGTAGGGACAGAGGCTTTCTTT.

The CDR3 loop reads CASSPGQGALFTGELFF. CDR3 DNA: TGTGCCAGCAGCCCTGGACAGGGGGCATTGTTCACCGGGGAGCTGTTTTTT. The chain combines TRBV9 with TRBJ2-2, with TRBD1 identical over 11 bases. Trimming cost V 4 bases and J 4 bases; bases outside gene matches: 9. The CDR3 loop spans 17 amino acids. The germline V gene has CDR1 SGDLS and CDR2 YYNGEE.

About this clone: Distinct nucleotide sequences in the sample also encode this CDR3. The chain carries TRBV28 and TRBJ2-3; D remains ambiguous. CDR1 and CDR2 from the germline V gene are MDHEN and SYDVKM. This CDR3 has 14 amino acids. Trimming removed 2 bases from V and 0 bases from J, with 6 bases in between. The CDR3 DNA is TGTGCCAGCAGTTTAAGGGTCAGCACAGATACGCAGTATTTT. As protein: CASSLRVSTDTQYF.

The chain links TRBV29-1 to TRBJ2-7; D might be TRBD2 (6 bases). The V end was cut by 3 bases, the J end by 2 bases, with 8 bases between. The CDR3 has 12 residues. Germline CDR1 and CDR2: SQVTM and ANQGSEA. The CDR3 DNA reads as TGCAGCGTTGAGTCGGGGGCCTACGAGCAGTACTTC. Translated, it gives CSVESGAYEQYF.

The J gene is TRBJ1-1, the V gene TRBV30, with no clear D. Germline values: CDR1 GTSNPN, CDR2 SVGIG (reference sequence). This CDR3 is 16 amino acids long. V dropped 0 bases and J dropped 3 bases, with 17 bases sitting between them. CDR3 DNA sequence: TGTGCCTGGAGTGTTACACCCCGTAGATGGGACACTGAAGCTTTCTTT. As protein: CAWSVTPRRWDTEAFF.

V and J are TRBV29-1 and TRBJ2-7; D unresolved. Germline V gene lookup returns CDR1 SQVTM and CDR2 ANQGSEA. The CDR3 is 12 amino acids. V lost 6 bases to trimming and J lost 1 base, with 10 bases between them. In DNA, the CDR3 is TGCAGCGTCCGGACGGCTTCCTACGAGCAGTACTTC. As protein: CSVRTASYEQYF.

This clone is a singleton in its sample. The chain combines TRBV27 with TRBJ2-5, with D perhaps matching TRBD2 (5 bases). CDR1 and CDR2 from the germline V gene are MNHEY and SMNVEV (reference sequence). This CDR3 has 12 amino acids. With 7 bases removed from V and 6 bases from J, the gap between germline ends came to 12 bases. The CDR3 nucleotides are TGTGCCAGCATGAGTAGCGCGAAGACCCAGTACTTC. It yields the protein CASMSSAKTQYF.

The V call is TRBV28, the J call TRBJ1-4, with D perhaps TRBD1 (5 bases). CDR3 length: 15 residues. The germline V gene encodes CDR1 MDHEN and CDR2 SYDVKM. Trimming shortened V by 4 bases and J by 3 bases, and 12 bases separated the two germline ends. This CDR3 is CASSSPRDSNEKLFF. The CDR3 coding sequence is TGTGCCAGCAGTTCACCCCGGGACTCTAATGAAAAACTGTTTTTT.

This clone was recorded a few times. The rearrangement uses TRBV19 and TRBJ1-5; possibly TRBD1 for D (5 bases). The CDR3 length is 15 residues. The ends were cut back, 5 bases at V and 4 bases at J, with 15 bases in the middle. Germline assignment: CDR1 LNHDA and CDR2 SQIVND (reference sequence). CDR3 amino acids: CASSVYEGTNQPQHF. The DNA of the CDR3 is TGTGCCAGTAGTGTTTACGAGGGGACTAATCAGCCCCAGCATTTT.

This chain links TRBV7-2 with TRBJ1-3; D uncertain. The germline CDR1 and CDR2 sequences are SGHTA and FQGNSA. The CDR3 length is 11 residues. With 4 bases removed from V and 6 bases from J, the gap between germline ends came to 4 bases. CDR3 DNA: TGTGCCAGCAGCTACCTAAACACCATATATTTT. Its protein product is CASSYLNTIYF.

J is TRBJ2-5 and V is TRBV9, with 11 bases identical to TRBD2. Germline-derived CDR1 and CDR2 are SGDLS and YYNGEE. There are 17 residues in the CDR3. The V and J ends lost 1 base and 1 base, in that order; junction bases with no gene match: 6. CDR3 region: CASSVKTSGRLQETQYF. DNA for the CDR3: TGTGCCAGCAGCGTAAAAACTAGCGGGAGACTCCAAGAGACCCAGTACTTC.

The chain employs TRBV5-4 and TRBJ2-7; no clear D gene. The CDR3 totals 16 residues. Between the trimmed V and J ends, which lost 2 bases and 5 bases, there was a span of 20 bases. CDR1 and CDR2 (germline): SGHNT, YYREEE (reference sequence). CDR3 region: CASSFNPGYKGNEQYF. DNA for the CDR3: TGTGCCAGCAGCTTCAATCCGGGTTATAAGGGCAACGAGCAGTACTTC.

The chain links TRBV29-1 to TRBJ2-1, with D possibly matching TRBD1 (5 bases). CDR1 is SQVTM, CDR2 ANQGSEA, per germline. This CDR3 is 12 amino acids long. V shed 8 bases and J shed 7 bases, with 15 bases lying between them. The CDR3 here is CSPGFPGNEQFF. For the CDR3, the DNA is TGCAGCCCAGGGTTCCCAGGAAATGAGCAGTTCTTC.

This chain joins TRBV19 and TRBJ2-7; the match to TRBD1 covers 9 bases. Germline V gene sequence: CDR1 LNHDA, CDR2 SQIVND (reference sequence). The CDR3 is made up of 14 amino acids. V dropped 6 bases and J dropped 9; count of bases not matched to a gene: 12. Here the CDR3 reads CASSRGQGLDRQYF. The CDR3 DNA follows: TGTGCCAGTAGCCGCGGACAGGGGTTGGACCGGCAGTACTTC.